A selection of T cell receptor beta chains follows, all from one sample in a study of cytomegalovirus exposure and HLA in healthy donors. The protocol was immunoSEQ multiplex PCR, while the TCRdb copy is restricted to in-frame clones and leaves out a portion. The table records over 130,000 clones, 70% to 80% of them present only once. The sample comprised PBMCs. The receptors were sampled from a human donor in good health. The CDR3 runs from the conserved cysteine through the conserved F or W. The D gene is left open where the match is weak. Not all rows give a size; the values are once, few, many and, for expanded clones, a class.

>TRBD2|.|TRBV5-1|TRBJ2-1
TGCGCCAGCAGCCGACTAGCGGGATACAATGAGCAGTTCTTC
CASSRLAGYNEQFF
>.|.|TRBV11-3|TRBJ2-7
TGTGCCAGCAGCTTAGACAACTACGAGCAGTACTTC
CASSLDNYEQYF
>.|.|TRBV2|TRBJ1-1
TGTGCCAGCAGTGAGCGATGGGGAGACACTGAAGCTTTCTTT
CASSERWGDTEAFF
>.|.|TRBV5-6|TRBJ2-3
TGTGCCAGCAGCTTGCAGGCGTCAGATACGCAGTATTTT
CASSLQASDTQYF
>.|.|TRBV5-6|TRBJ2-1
TGTGCCAGCAGCTTTTCGTCCGGGGATATGTGGAACAATGAGCAGTTCTTC
CASSFSSGDMWNNEQFF
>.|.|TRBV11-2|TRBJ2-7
TGTGCCAGCAGCTTAGACATGGCAGGGGAGCAGTACTTC
CASSLDMAGEQYF
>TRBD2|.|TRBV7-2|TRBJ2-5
TGTGCCAGCAGCCTGGGACTAGCGGGGGGGCTTGCAGAGACCCAGTACTTC
CASSLGLAGGLAETQYF
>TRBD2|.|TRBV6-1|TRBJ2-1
TGTGCCAGCAGTGAATCGGTAGCGGGAAATGAGCAGTTCTTC
CASSESVAGNEQFF
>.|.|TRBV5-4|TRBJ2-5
TGTGCCAGCAGCTTGGGGAGGACCGAGCGAGAGACCCAGTACTTC
CASSLGRTERETQYF
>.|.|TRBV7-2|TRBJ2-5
TGTGCCAGCAGCTTTCTCAGGGGCAGGGAGACCCAGTACTTC
CASSFLRGRETQYF
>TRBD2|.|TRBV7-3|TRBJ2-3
TGTGCCAGCAGCCCGGGACTAGCTTACACAGATACGCAGTATTTT
CASSPGLAYTDTQYF
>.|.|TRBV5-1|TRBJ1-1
TGCGCCAGCAGCTTGGATGGGGCCTTAGCTTTCTTT
CASSLDGALAFF
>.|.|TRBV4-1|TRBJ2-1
TGCGCCAGCAGCCAAGATCCATCAGCGATCATCGAAAATGAGCAGTTCTTC
CASSQDPSAIIENEQFF
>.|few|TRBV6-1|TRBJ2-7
TGTGCCAGCAGTGAAACATCTTACTACGAGCAGTACTTC
CASSETSYYEQYF
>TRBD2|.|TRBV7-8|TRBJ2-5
TGTGCCAGCAGCTTAGCGTGGGGGCCGGGACTAGCGGGGGCGCGGGAGACCCAGTACTTC
CASSLAWGPGLAGARETQYF
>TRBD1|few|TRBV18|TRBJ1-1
TGTGCCAGCTCACCGTCCAGGGGGCAAGTCACTGAAGCTTTCTTT
CASSPSRGQVTEAFF
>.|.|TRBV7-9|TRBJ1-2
TGTGCCAGCAGCGATGTCGGTTTGGACTATGGCTACACCTTC
CASSDVGLDYGYTF
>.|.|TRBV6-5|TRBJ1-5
TGTGCCAGCAGTTATTCATCTAGCAATCAGCCCCAGCATTTT
CASSYSSSNQPQHF
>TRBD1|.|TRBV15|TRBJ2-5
TGTGCCACCAGCGGGACAGTGGGAAGGGAGACCCAGTACTTC
CATSGTVGRETQYF
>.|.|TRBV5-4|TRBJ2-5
TGTGCCAGCAGCCCCCTTAGGGCTAGCGACGAGACCCAGTACTTC
CASSPLRASDETQYF
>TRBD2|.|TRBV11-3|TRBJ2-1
TGTGCCAGCAGCTTAGGAACTAGCGGATCCAATGAGCAGTTCTTC
CASSLGTSGSNEQFF
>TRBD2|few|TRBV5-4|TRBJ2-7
TGTGCCAGCAGCACAGGACTAGGGTCCTACGAGCAGTACTTC
CASSTGLGSYEQYF
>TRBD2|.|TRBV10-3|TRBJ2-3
TGTGCCATCAGTGACGACCCTCGAGTCGGGAGGCGCACAGATACGCAGTATTTT
CAISDDPRVGRRTDTQYF
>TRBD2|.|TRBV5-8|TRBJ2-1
TGTGCCAGCAGCTTCCGGACTAGCGGGGGATACAATGAGCAGTTCTTC
CASSFRTSGGYNEQFF
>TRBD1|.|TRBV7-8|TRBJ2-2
TGTGCCAGCAGCTCCCGGCAGGGGGCCAACACCGGGGAGCTGTTTTTT
CASSSRQGANTGELFF
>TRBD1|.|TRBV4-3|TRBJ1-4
TGCGCCAGCAGCCAAGGTGTCAGGGGGCGGGAAAAACTGTTTTTT
CASSQGVRGREKLFF
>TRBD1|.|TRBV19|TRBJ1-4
TGTGCCAGTAGTGTACTAAACACCGGGGACAGGGGTTTTGGGAAACTGTTTTTT
CASSVLNTGDRGFGKLFF
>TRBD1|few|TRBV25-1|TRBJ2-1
TGTGCCAGCGAGACAGGGTTACATGAGCAGTTCTTC
CASETGLHEQFF
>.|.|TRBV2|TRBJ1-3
TGTGCCAGCAACCCTCTAAGAATCTCTGGAAACACCATATATTTT
CASNPLRISGNTIYF
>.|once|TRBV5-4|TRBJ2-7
TGTGCCAGCAGCTTGGAGGCAGGGGTGTCCTACGAGCAGTACTTC
CASSLEAGVSYEQYF
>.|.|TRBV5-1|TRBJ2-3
TGCGCCAGCAGCTTGGGGGTAGCGGCCACAGATACGCAGTATTTT
CASSLGVAATDTQYF
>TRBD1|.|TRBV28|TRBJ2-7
TGTGCCAGCAGACCGACAGGGGGGCCCTACGAGCAGTACTTC
CASRPTGGPYEQYF
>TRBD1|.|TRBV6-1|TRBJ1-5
TGTGCCAGCAGTGGGAGGACAGGGTACAATCAGCCCCAGCATTTT
CASSGRTGYNQPQHF
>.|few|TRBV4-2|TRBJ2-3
TGTGCCAGCAGCCAAGATGGGGCTGGCACAGATACGCAGTATTTT
CASSQDGAGTDTQYF